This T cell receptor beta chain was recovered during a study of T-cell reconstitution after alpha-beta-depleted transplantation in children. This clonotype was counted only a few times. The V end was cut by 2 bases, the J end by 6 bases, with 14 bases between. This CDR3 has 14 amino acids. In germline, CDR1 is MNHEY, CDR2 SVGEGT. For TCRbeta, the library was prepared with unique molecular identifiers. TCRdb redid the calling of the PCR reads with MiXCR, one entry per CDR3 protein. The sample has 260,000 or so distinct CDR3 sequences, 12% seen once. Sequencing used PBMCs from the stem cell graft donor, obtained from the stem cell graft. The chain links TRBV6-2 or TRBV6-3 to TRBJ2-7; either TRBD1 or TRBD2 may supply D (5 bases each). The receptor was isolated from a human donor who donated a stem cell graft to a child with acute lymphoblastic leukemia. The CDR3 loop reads CASSYGTETAEQYF. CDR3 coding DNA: TGTGCCAGCAGTTACGGGACCGAGACTGCCGAGCAGTACTTC.